This T cell receptor beta chain was sequenced for a study of blood T cell repertoires in COVID-19. At the level of the study: Whether acute or convalescent, the COVID-19 samples came from the United States, Italy and Spain. PBMCs, B-cell-depleted T cells, or T cells were the source of the cDNA or gDNA that made up the material.

This clone was observed once. V was cut by 3 bases and J by 3 bases, with 18 bases left in between. CDR1 and CDR2 from the germline V gene are LGHDT and YNNKEL (reference sequence). The CDR3 contains 16 residues. Under the authors' procedure: Estimates of nucleated cell counts were drawn from the amplification of reference gene primers. Sequencing used immunoSEQ multiplex PCR; TCRdb keeps in-frame clones, though not all of them. Clone size and V and J calls were adopted from that table, with D and trimming inferred from the DNA. Among some 170,000 clones listed, about four fifths were seen once. The chain combines TRBV3-1 (or the pseudogene TRBV3-2) with TRBJ2-7; the D is unclear. Sequencing was carried out using peripheral blood. The clonotype originates from a woman aged 70-85 years with acute or convalescent COVID-19. The CDR3 here is CASSHGTTRPVYEQYF. CDR3 sequence (DNA): TGTGCCAGCAGCCATGGAACGACAAGACCGGTCTACGAGCAGTACTTC.